The 11 T cell receptor beta chains given below trace back to one sample, sequenced in a study of molecular identifiers for immune sequencing clone quantification. TCRdb processed the PCR reads anew with MiXCR; each CDR3 protein has one entry. The repertoire consists of about 320,000 distinct CDR3 sequences, with 20% to 25% occurring once and the leading ten covering roughly 0.8%. The sequencing input was naive CD8+ T cells from blood, with Jurkat cell RNA spiked in. The subset here: FACS-sorted CD8+CD4-CCR7+CD45RA+ naive T cells. Receptors were obtained from a human donor in good health. Some libraries in this study had Jurkat cell RNA spiked in.

This clonotype came up many times. The gene calls are TRBV20-1 and TRBJ2-5; the match to TRBD1 covers 8 bases. V was pared by 0 bases and J by 4 bases, with 7 bases of the junction left unmatched. The CDR3 extends over 15 amino acids. Germline V CDR1 and CDR2: DFQATT, SNEGSKA (reference sequence). CDR3: CSARDWGQEGETQYF. As DNA, the CDR3 is TGCAGTGCTAGAGATTGGGGACAGGAGGGAGAGACCCAGTACTTC.

On this clonotype: This may stem from a read error, because a much larger clone lies one nucleotide away. The V call is TRBV6-1, the J call TRBJ1-5; maybe TRBD1 (5 bases). The CDR3 spans 13 residues. Germline-derived CDR1 and CDR2 are MNHNS and SASEGT. V lost 6 bases, J lost 4 bases, and 10 bases lay in between. CDR3 in DNA: TGTGCCAGCAGGGGACGGGGGAATCAGCCCCAGCATTTT. Translation gives CASRGRGNQPQHF.

There are many counts of this clonotype. The rearrangement links TRBV13 to TRBJ2-5; 9 nucleotides line up with TRBD1. Germline V gene sequence: CDR1 PRHDT, CDR2 FYEKMQ (reference sequence). With V trimmed by 4 bases and J by 1 base, 7 bases remained unmatched. The CDR3 has 16 residues. This CDR3 reads CASSSTTGGTQETQYF. CDR3 sequence (DNA): TGTGCCAGCAGCTCAACTACAGGGGGCACCCAAGAGACCCAGTACTTC.

This sequence joins TRBV28 and TRBJ2-2; no clear D. V was cut by 3 bases and J by 7 bases, with 12 bases left in between. The germline V gene has CDR1 MDHEN and CDR2 SYDVKM. There are 14 residues in the CDR3. In nucleotides, the CDR3 is TGTGCCAGCAGTTTTCCTTATTTGGGCGGGGAGCTGTTTTTT. Translated, it gives CASSFPYLGGELFF.

This clonotype was seen ten or more times. This chain links TRBV7-6 with TRBJ1-4; TRBD1 aligns across 7 bases. Germline V gene lookup returns CDR1 SGHVS and CDR2 FNYEAQ. V was clipped by 5 bases and J by 6 bases; unmatched bases: 9. This CDR3 is built from 15 residues. The CDR3 sequence: CASSPRQGLDEKLFF. The CDR3 coding sequence is TGTGCCAGCAGCCCCCGACAGGGCTTGGATGAAAAACTGTTTTTT.

This clonotype has ten or more counts. The V and J genes are TRBV2 and TRBJ2-4; 7 positions match TRBD1. CDR1 is SNHLY and CDR2 is FYNNEI in the germline V gene. There are 18 residues in the CDR3. V lost 5 bases and J lost 0; bases outside the gene matches: 13. The chain's CDR3 is CASSYTGTEELAKNIQYF. CDR3 DNA: TGTGCCAGCAGTTACACCGGGACAGAAGAGTTAGCCAAAAACATTCAGTACTTC.

As for this clonotype: A much more abundant neighbour one base away suggests this may be a read error. This chain uses TRBV20-1 with TRBJ1-1; 7 bases are shared with TRBD1. This CDR3 is built from 15 residues. Germline V gives CDR1 DFQATT, CDR2 SNEGSKA (reference sequence). The V gene end was trimmed by 3 bases and the J gene end by 0 bases; junction bases not matched to a gene: 7. The CDR3 is CSARGQRTMNTEAFF. DNA of the CDR3: TGCAGTGCTAGGGGACAGAGGACGATGAACACTGAAGCTTTCTTT.

The table lists this clonotype with many counts. The chain carries TRBV30 and TRBJ1-1, with TRBD1 identical over 11 bases. CDR1 is GTSNPN and CDR2 is SVGIG in the germline V gene (reference sequence). The CDR3 covers 14 residues. The junction had 6 bases not matched to a gene; V was cut back by 3 bases and J by 6 bases. The CDR3 coding sequence is TGTGCCTGGAGCACAGGACAGGGGGCCTCTGAAGCTTTCTTT. Its protein is CAWSTGQGASEAFF.

Turning to this clonotype: It may be a read error: a sequence one base away is much more abundant. The chain is built from TRBV19 and TRBJ1-5; the match to TRBD1 covers 11 bases. The germline V gene has CDR1 LNHDA and CDR2 SQIVND (reference sequence). The CDR3 runs 16 residues. DNA of the CDR3: TGTACCAGTAGTGCTGGGGACAGGGGGTACAATCAGCCCCAGCATTTT. Translating gives CTSSAGDRGYNQPQHF.

The J gene is TRBJ2-7, the V gene TRBV2; D uncertain. CDR1 SNHLY and CDR2 FYNNEI come from the germline V gene. The CDR3 consists of 11 residues. The V end lost 4 bases, the J end lost 4 bases, and 5 bases lay between the germline ends. The CDR3 loop reads CASSAQYEQYF. CDR3 nucleotide sequence: TGTGCCAGCAGTGCACAGTACGAGCAGTACTTC.

This clonotype has ten or more counts. The CDR3 here is CSARDVTKTYEQYF. The CDR3, as DNA: TGCAGTGCTAGAGATGTCACAAAAACCTACGAGCAGTACTTC. The V gene is TRBV20-1, the J gene TRBJ2-7; no definite D call. V was trimmed by 0 bases and J by 2 bases, leaving 11 bases between them. CDR1 and CDR2 from the germline V gene are DFQATT and SNEGSKA (reference sequence). The CDR3 runs 14 residues.